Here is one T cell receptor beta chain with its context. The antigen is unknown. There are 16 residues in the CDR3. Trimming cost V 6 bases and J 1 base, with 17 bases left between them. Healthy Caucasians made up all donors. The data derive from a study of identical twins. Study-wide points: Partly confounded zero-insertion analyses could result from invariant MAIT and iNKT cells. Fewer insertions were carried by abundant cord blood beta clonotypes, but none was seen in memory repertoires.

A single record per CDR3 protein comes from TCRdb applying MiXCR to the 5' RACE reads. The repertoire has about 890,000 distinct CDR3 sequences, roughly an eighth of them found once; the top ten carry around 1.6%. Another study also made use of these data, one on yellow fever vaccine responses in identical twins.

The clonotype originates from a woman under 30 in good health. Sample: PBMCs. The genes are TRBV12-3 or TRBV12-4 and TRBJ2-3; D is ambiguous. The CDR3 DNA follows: TGTGCCAGCAGACCTGAACCCCAGGCGGGCACAGATACGCAGTATTTT. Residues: CASRPEPQAGTDTQYF.